What follows is one T cell receptor (beta chain) and its context. Its specificity is unknown. The length of the CDR3 is 14 residues. With 5 bases clipped from V and 3 bases from J, the junction kept 5 bases outside the gene matches. Germline V gene sequence: CDR1 SGHAT, CDR2 FQNNGV. The data stem from a study of cytomegalovirus exposure and HLA in healthy donors. General observations from the study: Overall, roughly 170 TCR beta chains were annotated as cytomegalovirus-associated. Because they were indistinguishable, some V segments, including TRBV6-2 and TRBV6-3, were excluded.

It was with 60 Vbeta and 13 Jbeta primers that the PCR ran. Profiling relied on immunoSEQ multiplex PCR, and the TCRdb table lists in-frame clones only, not all of them. The profile shows 95,000 to 150,000 clones, over 75% of them singletons. Sequencing was done on a sample of PBMCs. The TCR originated in a man aged 35-49 years in good health and CMV-seronegative. The chain combines TRBV11-2 with TRBJ2-7; 9 nucleotides line up with TRBD1. The CDR3 nucleotides are TGTGCCAGCAGCCTTCGGACAGGGGTCTACGAGCAGTACTTC. Protein product: CASSLRTGVYEQYF.